This T cell receptor (beta chain) was identified during a study of blood T cell repertoires in COVID-19. The CDR3 consists of 14 residues. The germline V gene encodes CDR1 MNHEY and CDR2 SMNVEV (reference sequence). Trimming removed 5 bases at V and 6 bases at J, with 14 bases between. Produced via immunoSEQ multiplex PCR; TCRdb's table is partial and in-frame only. In the table there are tens of thousands of clones, roughly 80% of which are singletons. The TCR sequence derives from a man of 80 years or more with COVID-19, enrolled during active disease. Sequencing input: peripheral blood. V usage is TRBV27 and J usage is TRBJ2-1; D possibly corresponds to TRBD1 (6 bases). CDR3 bases: TGTGCCAGCAGTCGGGACACCGGGGCCAATGAGCAGTTCTTC. Translated, it gives CASSRDTGANEQFF.